The present TCR beta chain was sequenced within a study of cytomegalovirus exposure and HLA in healthy donors. Study background: Among 150 million to 200 million T cells, an earlier analysis found 95 million to 140 million unique TCR beta sequences.

Donors were ostensibly healthy at sampling, although undocumented immune exposures were probable. PCR amplification relied on 60 Vbeta primers (plus 13 Jbeta primers). TCRdb's table, derived via immunoSEQ multiplex PCR, lists solely in-frame clones and lacks some. The sample records 95,000 to 150,000 clones, roughly 80% being singletons. CDR3 length: 15 residues. Germline CDR1 and CDR2: SGHTS and YDEGEE. The V gene lost 4 bases and the J gene lost 7 bases, with 17 bases spanning the gap. This clone showed up many times. The source material was PBMCs. The clonotype originates from a woman between 35 and 50 years old in good health and CMV-seronegative. The chain employs TRBV5-8 and TRBJ1-4; D is uncertain. CDR3 nucleotides: TGTGCCAGCAGCCATACCTCAGGTCCAAGTGAAAAACTGTTTTTT. It is translated as CASSHTSGPSEKLFF.